Listed here are 30 T cell receptor beta chains from one sample, sequenced in a study of blood T cell repertoires in COVID-19. The method was immunoSEQ multiplex PCR; TCRdb's version includes in-frame clones alone and lacks a portion of them. The table shows fewer than 400,000 clones, with around nine tenths occurring only once. The sequenced sample consisted of peripheral blood. The receptors here all came from a woman aged 25 to 39 with COVID-19, enrolled during active disease.

Comments on this clone: This sample includes further DNA sequences coding for the same CDR3. The chain employs TRBV4-2 and TRBJ2-3; 8 bases align to TRBD1. There are 14 residues in the CDR3. V dropped 2 bases and J dropped 6; count of bases not matched to a gene: 4. The germline gives CDR1 LGHNA, CDR2 YNFKEQ. CDR3 residues: CASSQSGGADTQYF. DNA for the CDR3: TGTGCCAGCAGCCAATCAGGGGGCGCGGATACGCAGTATTTT.

This rearrangement joins TRBV7-9 to TRBJ1-1; 8 bases align to TRBD1. CDR1 and CDR2 (germline): SEHNR, FQNEAQ (reference sequence). The CDR3 length is 14 residues. V lost 5 bases to trimming and J lost 0 bases; unmatched junction nucleotides: 2. The DNA for the CDR3 is TGTGCCAGCAGCCCGACAGGGGTGAACACTGAAGCTTTCTTT. It yields the protein CASSPTGVNTEAFF.

The rearrangement joins TRBV6-1 to TRBJ1-5; possibly TRBD1 for D (6 bases). The V end was cut by 1 base, the J end by 3 bases, with 10 bases between. The V gene's germline CDR1 is MNHNS and CDR2 SASEGT. The CDR3 length is 15 residues. CDR3 in amino acids: CASSEDRANNQPQHF. The CDR3, as DNA: TGTGCCAGCAGTGAAGACAGGGCTAACAATCAGCCCCAGCATTTT.

V is TRBV28 and J is TRBJ2-5, with no clear D. The germline gives CDR1 MDHEN, CDR2 SYDVKM. V shed 3 bases and J shed 4 bases, with 12 bases lying between them. The CDR3 contains 14 residues. As DNA, the CDR3 is TGTGCCAGCAGTTTGGCCAGCTCGGGAGAGACCCAGTACTTC. Protein sequence: CASSLASSGETQYF.

This clone showed up just a few times. The chain has TRBV6-6 and TRBJ2-1, with D possibly TRBD1 on 6 matching bases. This CDR3 is built from 13 residues. V lost 4 bases and J 8 bases, leaving 12 bases between the germline ends. Per germline, CDR1 MNHNY and CDR2 SVGAGI (reference sequence). Here the CDR3 DNA reads TGTGCCAGCAGTTTGGACAGCTTGGATGAGCAGTTCTTC. Protein sequence: CASSLDSLDEQFF.

This chain links TRBV19 with TRBJ1-5; 7 bases are shared with TRBD1. The CDR3 has 14 amino acids. Germline V gene data show CDR1 as LNHDA and CDR2 as SQIVND (reference sequence). With V trimmed by 3 bases and J by 7 bases, 6 bases remained unmatched. CDR3: CASSMGRGVQPQHF. CDR3 nucleotide sequence: TGTGCCAGTAGTATGGGCAGGGGGGTCCAGCCCCAGCATTTT.

The chain has TRBV2 and TRBJ2-7; 8 bases agree with TRBD1. V was clipped by 7 bases and J by 7 bases; unmatched bases: 6. Germline CDR1 is SNHLY and CDR2 is FYNNEI. The CDR3 is 12 residues long. CDR3 bases: TGTGCCAGCAACCAGGGGGCGGGGGAGCAGTACTTC. This encodes CASNQGAGEQYF.

V usage is TRBV9 and J usage is TRBJ1-3; a possible D gene is TRBD1 (5 bases). V lost 4 bases, J lost 4 bases, and 21 bases lay in between. The CDR3 sequence is 17 residues long. Looked up from germline, CDR1 is SGDLS and CDR2 is YYNGEE. CDR3 nucleotides: TGTGCCAGCAGCCCTGGGCAAGGCAGGGTGTCCGGAAACACCATATATTTT. This codes for CASSPGQGRVSGNTIYF. The complete variable domain, with remaining parts taken from reference TRBV9 and TRBJ1-3, reads DSGVTQTPKHLITATGQRVTLRCSPRSGDLSVYWYQQSLDQGLQFLIQYYNGEERAKGNILERFSAQQFPDLHSELNLSSLELGDSALYFCASSPGQGRVSGNTIYFGEGSWLTVV.

The chain links TRBV21-1 to TRBJ1-5; the listed D gene, TRBD1, was not tested against the DNA. TRBV21-1 is noted as a pseudogene. CDR3 size: 15 residues. The CDR3 reads CASSLTDRVNQPQHF. The CDR3 region has the DNA TGTGCCAGCAGCCTAACGGACAGGGTCAATCAGCCCCAGCATTTT.

The gene calls are TRBV15 and TRBJ1-4; no firm D call. The length of the CDR3 is 15 residues. Trimming removed 2 bases from V and 7 bases from J, with 14 bases in between. CDR1 and CDR2 (germline): LNHNV, YYDKDF (reference sequence). The CDR3 DNA is TGTGCCACCAGCAGATTTCAGGTTTTGGGTGAAAAACTGTTTTTT. Its translation is CATSRFQVLGEKLFF.

This clone has only one observation. CDR3 sequence (DNA): TGTGCCAGCAGTTTATCTCCTAGCGGGGCCCAAGAGACCCAGTACTTC. It yields the protein CASSLSPSGAQETQYF. The chain uses TRBV27 and TRBJ2-5, with 9 nucleotides matching TRBD2. The ends lost 0 bases at V and 1 base at J; junction bases unmatched: 3. In germline, CDR1 is MNHEY, CDR2 SMNVEV (reference sequence). The CDR3 sequence is 16 residues long.

The chain is built from TRBV6-5 and TRBJ2-1; 8 nucleotides match TRBD1. The length of the CDR3 is 13 residues. J was trimmed by 8 bases and V by 8 bases; bases with no gene match: 8. Germline V gene sequence: CDR1 MNHEY, CDR2 SVGAGI. The CDR3 sequence: CASQRTGFDEQFF. DNA of the CDR3: TGTGCCAGCCAGCGGACAGGGTTCGATGAGCAGTTCTTC.

The chain uses TRBV5-4 and TRBJ1-1; maybe TRBD1 (5 bases). Looked up from germline, CDR1 is SGHNT and CDR2 is YYREEE (reference sequence). The CDR3 has 14 residues. The V end was cut by 6 bases, the J end by 2 bases, with 14 bases between. The CDR3 DNA sequence: TGTGCCAGCACTAAACGGGGGTTAAACACTGAAGCTTTCTTT. Protein: CASTKRGLNTEAFF.

For this clone: Other DNA sequences in this sample translate to the same CDR3. The chain carries TRBV6-5 and TRBJ1-1; weak D call: TRBD1 (6 bases). Germline V gene data show CDR1 as MNHEY and CDR2 as SVGAGI. There are 15 residues in the CDR3. Trimming pared 0 bases from V and 0 bases from J, leaving 8 bases between. CDR3: CASSYSRGLNTEAFF. The CDR3 region has the DNA TGTGCCAGCAGTTACTCGCGGGGGCTGAACACTGAAGCTTTCTTT.

The chain combines TRBV6-2 or TRBV6-3 with TRBJ1-1; D might be TRBD1 (6 bases). The length of the CDR3 is 14 residues. Trimming stripped 2 bases from V and 6 bases from J, with 13 bases between. Per the germline V gene, CDR1 is MNHEY and CDR2 is SVGEGT. This CDR3 reads CASSYMGAGAEAFF. The CDR3 DNA reads TGTGCCAGCAGTTACATGGGGGCTGGCGCTGAAGCTTTCTTT.

The rearrangement links TRBV5-4 to TRBJ1-1, with D perhaps matching TRBD1 (5 bases). This CDR3 spans 16 amino acids. Germline V gene lookup returns CDR1 SGHNT and CDR2 YYREEE (reference sequence). Trimming removed 4 bases from V and 3 bases from J, with 19 bases in between. The CDR3 DNA reads as TGTGCCAGCAGCCCCGGGGGAAGGGTGGCTGACACTGAAGCTTTCTTT. This codes for CASSPGGRVADTEAFF. The variable domain in full, completed from reference TRBV5-4 and TRBJ1-1, reads ETGVTQSPTHLIKTRGQQVTLRCSSQSGHNTVSWYQQALGQGPQFIFQYYREEENGRGNFPPRFSGLQFPNYSSELNVNALELDDSALYLCASSPGGRVADTEAFFGQGTRLTVV.

The chain joins TRBV19 to TRBJ1-2, with D tentatively TRBD1 (6 bases). The germline V and J ends were trimmed by 6 bases and 4 bases, with 15 bases remaining between them. Per germline, CDR1 LNHDA and CDR2 SQIVND (reference sequence). CDR3 length: 14 residues. DNA of the CDR3: TGTGCCAGTAGCCGGACCAGGGGAGCCTATGGCTACACCTTC. Its translation is CASSRTRGAYGYTF.

The rearrangement links TRBV5-1 to TRBJ2-1, with 8 bases identical to TRBD1. V was pared by 2 bases and J by 6 bases, with 1 base of the junction left unmatched. CDR1 and CDR2 from the germline V gene are SGHRS and YFSETQ. CDR3 length: 13 amino acids. The DNA for the CDR3 is TGCGCCAGCAGCTTCACAGGGGGCAATGAGCAGTTCTTC. It is translated as CASSFTGGNEQFF.

CDR3 protein: CASRFRVVTDTQYF. The CDR3 coding sequence is TGTGCCAGCAGGTTCAGGGTGGTCACAGATACGCAGTATTTT. The chain recombines TRBV28 with TRBJ2-3, with D possibly matching TRBD1 (5 bases). Germline V gene data show CDR1 as MDHEN and CDR2 as SYDVKM. The CDR3 is 14 amino acids. V lost 6 bases, J lost 2 bases, and 12 bases lay in between.

The chain uses TRBV12-3 or TRBV12-4 and TRBJ1-1, with D hard to call. Between the trimmed V and J ends, which lost 5 bases and 3 bases, there was a span of 10 bases. The CDR3 totals 13 residues. In DNA form, the CDR3 reads TGTGCCAGCAGTCCAGCGGGTCACACTGAAGCTTTCTTT. It specifies CASSPAGHTEAFF.

The chain has TRBV9 and TRBJ2-1; a weak D match, TRBD2 (5 bases). This CDR3 contains 16 residues. V lost 4 bases, J lost 4 bases, and 18 bases lay in between. Germline V gene lookup returns CDR1 SGDLS and CDR2 YYNGEE. The CDR3 loop is CASSPTTRGVYNEQFF. The CDR3 coding sequence is TGTGCCAGCAGCCCGACGACTCGGGGTGTTTACAATGAGCAGTTCTTC.

This CDR3 reads CASAGLGNEKLFF. CDR3 in DNA: TGTGCCTCCGCGGGCCTAGGTAATGAAAAACTGTTTTTT. The rearrangement joins TRBV19 to TRBJ1-4, with no clear D. CDR3 length: 13 amino acids. CDR1 and CDR2 (germline): LNHDA, SQIVND (reference sequence). Trimming cost V 11 bases and J 4 bases, with 14 bases left between them.

The chain has TRBV7-9 and TRBJ1-5, with 7 bases aligning to TRBD1. This CDR3 has 14 residues. The germline CDR1 and CDR2 sequences are SEHNR and FQNEAQ (reference sequence). V shed 3 bases, J shed 4 bases, and the junction held 3 bases outside the gene matches. The CDR3: CASSLGTVNQPQHF. The CDR3 nucleotides read TGTGCCAGCAGCTTGGGGACAGTTAATCAGCCCCAGCATTTT.

The chain is built from TRBV18 and TRBJ2-5; unclear D gene. The CDR3 runs to 12 residues. V was cut by 4 bases and J by 4 bases, with 7 bases left in between. Germline assignment: CDR1 KGHSH and CDR2 LQKENI. The CDR3, as DNA: TGTGCCAGCTCACACCCTAGAGAGACCCAGTACTTC. It is translated as CASSHPRETQYF.

This clone is a singleton in its sample. The chain recombines TRBV28 with TRBJ1-1; TRBD1 might be the D (5 bases). Germline V gene sequence: CDR1 MDHEN, CDR2 SYDVKM. CDR3 size: 14 residues. The V end lost 4 bases, the J end lost 3 bases, and 12 bases lay between the germline ends. CDR3 loop: CASSSPFRDTEAFF. CDR3 nucleotides: TGTGCCAGCAGTTCCCCGTTCAGGGACACTGAAGCTTTCTTT.

Written as DNA, the CDR3 is TGTGCCAGCAGTTTAAACCTAGTGGGGGGTGGCTACACCTTC. Amino acids: CASSLNLVGGGYTF. This rearrangement joins TRBV28 to TRBJ1-2; a possible D gene is TRBD1 (5 bases). V dropped 2 bases and J dropped 7 bases, with 14 bases sitting between them. Germline V gives CDR1 MDHEN, CDR2 SYDVKM. The CDR3 extends over 14 amino acids.

The chain joins TRBV5-8 to TRBJ1-2; D is perhaps TRBD1 (5 bases). The CDR3 totals 13 residues. Germline loops: CDR1 SGHTS, CDR2 YDEGEE. Between the trimmed V and J ends, which lost 0 bases and 8 bases, there was a span of 11 bases. This CDR3 reads CASSLATGFGYTF. The CDR3 DNA is TGTGCCAGCAGCTTGGCCACAGGCTTCGGCTACACCTTC. Full variable domain (remainder filled in from reference TRBV5-8 and TRBJ1-2): EAGVTQSPTHLIKTRGQQATLRCSPISGHTSVYWYQQALGLGLQFLLWYDEGEERNRGNFPPRFSGRQFPNYSSELNVNALELEDSALYLCASSLATGFGYTFGSGTRLTVV.

This clone has only one observation. The genes are TRBV9 and TRBJ2-1; TRBD1 matches at 9 bases. J lost 3 bases, V lost 0 bases, and 4 bases had no gene match. Germline lookup yields CDR1 SGDLS and CDR2 YYNGEE. The CDR3 contains 16 residues. CDR3: CASSVDTGGVYNEQFF. CDR3 nucleotide sequence: TGTGCCAGCAGCGTAGATACAGGGGGCGTCTACAATGAGCAGTTCTTC.

CDR3: CATSREIIRTNEKLFF. For the CDR3, the DNA is TGTGCCACCAGCAGAGAGATCATCAGGACTAATGAAAAACTGTTTTTT. The V gene is TRBV15, the J gene TRBJ1-4; D call uncertain. The CDR3 runs to 16 residues. V lost 0 bases and J lost 2, with 10 bases in between. Per germline, CDR1 LNHNV and CDR2 YYDKDF (reference sequence).

CDR3 coding DNA: TGTGCCAGCAGTCCGGGTTGGGGGGGCCCCTACGAGCAGTACTTC. Its protein is CASSPGWGGPYEQYF. The rearrangement joins TRBV6-5 to TRBJ2-7; perhaps TRBD2 as D (7 bases). CDR3 length: 15 residues. Germline CDR1 reads MNHEY; CDR2 reads SVGAGI. V was cut by 5 bases and J by 2 bases, with 16 bases left in between.